This TCR beta chain appears in the sequencing data of a study of OX40 agonist ivuxolimab in advanced cancers. At the level of the study: Age averaged around 54 years (range roughly 23 to 90), and 82.7% were male.

Measured with immunoSEQ multiplex PCR; TCRdb has only the in-frame clones, and not every one. The sample shows some 58,000 clones, approximately 86% of them seen only once. The receptor comes from an adult with an advanced solid tumor such as melanoma, head and neck, liver or kidney cancer. The specimen was CD4+ or CD8+ T cells sorted from blood, collected in a trial of the OX40 agonist ivuxolimab.

The DNA of the CDR3 is TGTGCCAGCAGCTTAGGGCGGGAGAGGGATCAGTTCTTC. This encodes CASSLGRERDQFF. This sequence joins TRBV11-1 and TRBJ2-1; 7 bases are a match to TRBD2. Germline CDR1 SGHAT, CDR2 FQDESV (reference sequence). The CDR3 spans 13 residues. Trimming took 1 base from V and 13 from J; bases not matched to a gene: 7.